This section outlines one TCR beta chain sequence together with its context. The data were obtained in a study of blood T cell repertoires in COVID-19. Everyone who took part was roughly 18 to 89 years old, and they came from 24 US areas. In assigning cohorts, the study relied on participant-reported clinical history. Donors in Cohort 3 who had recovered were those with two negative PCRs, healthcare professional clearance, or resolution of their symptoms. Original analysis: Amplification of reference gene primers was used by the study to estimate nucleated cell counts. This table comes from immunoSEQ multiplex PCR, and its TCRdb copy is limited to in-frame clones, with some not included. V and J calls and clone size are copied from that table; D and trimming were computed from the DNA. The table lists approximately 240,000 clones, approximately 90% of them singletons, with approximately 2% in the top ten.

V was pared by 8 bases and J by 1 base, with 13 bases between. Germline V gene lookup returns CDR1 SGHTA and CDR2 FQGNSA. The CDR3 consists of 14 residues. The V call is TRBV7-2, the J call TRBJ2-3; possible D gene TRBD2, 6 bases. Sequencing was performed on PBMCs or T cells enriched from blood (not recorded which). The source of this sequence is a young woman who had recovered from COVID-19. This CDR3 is CASGTSWGTDTQYF. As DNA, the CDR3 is TGTGCCAGCGGTACTAGCTGGGGCACAGATACGCAGTATTTT.